This T cell receptor beta chain was identified in a study of blood T cell repertoires in COVID-19. Data came from immunoSEQ multiplex PCR; TCRdb stores just in-frame clones and leaves some out. The table lists around 45,000 clones, around 90% of them singletons. CDR3 length equals 17 residues. J lost 5 bases, V lost 6 bases, and 13 bases had no gene match. Germline CDR1 reads SGHTA; CDR2 reads FQGNSA. The clonotype originates from a man aged 65-85 years with active COVID-19. The sample comprised peripheral blood. This chain links TRBV7-2 with TRBJ2-3; 11 bases align to TRBD2. CDR3 sequence (DNA): TGTGCCAGCAGTCTAGTGGCTAGCGGGGGGAGAGTAGATACGCAGTATTTT. Its protein product is CASSLVASGGRVDTQYF.